One and the same sample provided the 3 T cell receptor beta chains below, sequenced in a study of blood T cell repertoires in COVID-19. Data came from immunoSEQ multiplex PCR; TCRdb stores just in-frame clones and leaves some out. The repertoire holds 90,000 to 100,000 clones, with around nine tenths as singletons. Sequencing was carried out using peripheral blood. The receptor set was obtained from a man aged 60 to 69 with COVID-19, enrolled during active disease.

This rearrangement joins TRBV20-1 to TRBJ1-2, with 8 bases matching TRBD1. In germline, CDR1 is DFQATT, CDR2 SNEGSKA (reference sequence). This CDR3 spans 11 amino acids. With V trimmed by 6 bases and J by 7 bases, 4 bases remained unmatched. CDR3 residues: CSAPGGSGYTF. As DNA, the CDR3 is TGCAGTGCCCCAGGGGGCTCTGGCTACACCTTC.

The CDR3 coding sequence is TGTGCCAGCAGTTATACAGGGAACAATGAGCAGTTCTTC. This translates into CASSYTGNNEQFF. The chain links TRBV12-3 or TRBV12-4 to TRBJ2-1; tentative D call: TRBD1 (6 bases). Trimming removed 4 bases from V and 5 bases from J, with 9 bases in between. The CDR3 is 13 amino acids.

The V and J genes are TRBV6-5 and TRBJ2-7, with a possible D match to TRBD2 (6 bases). This CDR3 region has 14 residues. V lost 7 bases, J lost 1 base, and 14 bases lay in between. Per the germline V gene, CDR1 is MNHEY and CDR2 is SVGAGI. The DNA for the CDR3 is TGTGCCAGCATGCTAAGTAGCGGTTCCTACGAGCAGTACTTC. Translating it yields CASMLSSGSYEQYF.